Each of the 7 T cell receptor beta chains below was sequenced from the same sample in a study of early T cells in non-severe SARS-CoV-2 infection. TCRdb processed the 5' RACE reads anew with MiXCR; each CDR3 protein has one entry. The data hold 50,000 to 65,000 distinct CDR3 sequences, with around 12% observed a single time. Source material: whole blood. The receptors originated from an adult who was a healthcare worker with PCR-confirmed SARS-CoV-2 infection or an uninfected control (not recorded which).

The rearrangement joins TRBV2 to TRBJ1-6, with a possible D match to TRBD1 (5 bases). The CDR3 extends over 12 amino acids. CDR1 is SNHLY, CDR2 FYNNEI, per germline. The germline V and J ends were trimmed by 6 bases and 6 bases, with 6 bases remaining between them. Written as DNA, the CDR3 is TGTGCCAGCAGAGACAGTAATTCACCCCTCCACTTT. Its translation is CASRDSNSPLHF.

This clonotype was detected ten times or more. The chain combines TRBV7-9 with TRBJ1-1; a weak D match, TRBD1 (5 bases). Germline V gives CDR1 SEHNR, CDR2 FQNEAQ (reference sequence). V was shortened by 5 bases and J by 1 base, with 11 bases between the two germline ends. The CDR3 extends over 14 amino acids. In DNA, the CDR3 is TGTGCCAGCAGCCTAACCCAGGGGAACACTGAAGCTTTCTTT. Protein product: CASSLTQGNTEAFF. The full variable domain, rest sourced from reference TRBV7-9 and TRBJ1-1, is DTGVSQNPRHKITKRGQNVTFRCDPISEHNRLYWYRQTLGQGPEFLTYFQNEAQLEKSRLLSDRFSAERPKGSFSTLEIQRTEQGDSAMYLCASSLTQGNTEAFFGQGTRLTVV.

The chain combines TRBV7-8 with TRBJ2-3; 9 nucleotides align to TRBD1. V trimming: 0 bases; J trimming: 5 bases; junction bases outside the gene matches: 9. This CDR3 has 17 residues. Germline-derived CDR1 and CDR2 are SGHVS and FQNEAQ. The CDR3 loop is CASSLAAPGTGIDTQYF. CDR3 nucleotide sequence: TGTGCCAGCAGCTTAGCGGCTCCCGGGACAGGGATAGATACGCAGTATTTT.

This clonotype was counted ten times or more. V usage is TRBV4-3 and J usage is TRBJ2-6; 9 bases fit TRBD1. Germline CDR1 reads LGHNA; CDR2 reads YSLEER. This CDR3 comprises 16 residues. V shed 3 bases, J shed 4 bases, and the junction held 4 bases outside the gene matches. This chain's CDR3 is CASSQGQGSGANVLTF. CDR3 nucleotides: TGCGCCAGCAGCCAGGGACAGGGATCGGGGGCCAACGTCCTGACTTTC.

The chain couples TRBV20-1 to TRBJ2-5, with D hard to call. Trimming shortened V by 0 bases and J by 2 bases, and 4 bases separated the two germline ends. CDR1 DFQATT and CDR2 SNEGSKA come from the germline V gene (reference sequence). CDR3 size: 12 residues. CDR3 sequence (DNA): TGCAGTGCTAGAGAGTGGCAAGAGACCCAGTACTTC. It codes for CSAREWQETQYF.

The chain is built from TRBV7-9 and TRBJ2-3, with D hard to call. The length of the CDR3 is 13 residues. V was cut by 3 bases and J by 5 bases, with 9 bases left in between. Germline V gene sequence: CDR1 SEHNR, CDR2 FQNEAQ (reference sequence). CDR3 nucleotides: TGTGCCAGCAGCTTCCCCGCCCGAGATACGCAGTATTTT. Translation: CASSFPARDTQYF.

CDR3 residues: CASSVDRENTGELFF. Written as DNA, the CDR3 is TGTGCCAGTAGTGTGGACAGGGAAAACACCGGGGAGCTGTTTTTT. The chain has TRBV19 and TRBJ2-2, with 8 positions matching TRBD1. This CDR3 has 15 amino acids. The germline V gene has CDR1 LNHDA and CDR2 SQIVND (reference sequence). The junction had 4 bases not matched to a gene; V was cut back by 5 bases and J by 2 bases.